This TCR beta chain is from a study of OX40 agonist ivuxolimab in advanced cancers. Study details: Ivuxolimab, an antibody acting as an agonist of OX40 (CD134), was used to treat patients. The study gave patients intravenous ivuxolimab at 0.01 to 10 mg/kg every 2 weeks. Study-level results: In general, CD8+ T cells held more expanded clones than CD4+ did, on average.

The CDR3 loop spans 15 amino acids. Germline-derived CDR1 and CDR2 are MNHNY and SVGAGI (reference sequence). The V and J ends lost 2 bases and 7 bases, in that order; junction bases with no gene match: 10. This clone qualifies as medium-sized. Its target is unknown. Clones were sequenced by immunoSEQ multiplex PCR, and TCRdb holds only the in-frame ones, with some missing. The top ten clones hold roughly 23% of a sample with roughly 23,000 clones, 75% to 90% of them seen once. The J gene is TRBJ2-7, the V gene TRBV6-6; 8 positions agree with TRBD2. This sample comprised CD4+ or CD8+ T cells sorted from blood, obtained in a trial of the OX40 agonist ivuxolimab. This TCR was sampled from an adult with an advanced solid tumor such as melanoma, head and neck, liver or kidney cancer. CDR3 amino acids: CASSYPSRGRREQYF. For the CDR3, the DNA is TGTGCCAGCAGTTACCCCTCGCGCGGGAGGCGGGAGCAGTACTTC.